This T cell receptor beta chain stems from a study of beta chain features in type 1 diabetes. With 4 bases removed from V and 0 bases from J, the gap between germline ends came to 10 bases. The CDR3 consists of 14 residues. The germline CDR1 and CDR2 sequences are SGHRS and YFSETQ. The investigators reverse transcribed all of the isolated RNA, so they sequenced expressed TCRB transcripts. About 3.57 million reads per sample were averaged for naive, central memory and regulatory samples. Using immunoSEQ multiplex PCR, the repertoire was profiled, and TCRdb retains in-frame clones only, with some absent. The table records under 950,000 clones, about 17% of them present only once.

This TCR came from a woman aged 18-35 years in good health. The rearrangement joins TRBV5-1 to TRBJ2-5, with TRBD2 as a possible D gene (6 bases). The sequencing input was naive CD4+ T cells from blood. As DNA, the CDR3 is TGCGCCAGCAGCCTGCGGGGAAACCAAGAGACCCAGTACTTC. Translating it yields CASSLRGNQETQYF.